The count of the clone carrying this T cell receptor (beta chain) is one. The entry originates in a study of blood T cell repertoires in COVID-19. Study details: PBMCs, B-cell-depleted T cells, or T cells were the source of the cDNA or gDNA that made up the material.

Trimming at V came to 5 bases and at J to 2 bases, leaving 9 bases not matched to a gene. Germline V lookup: CDR1 SGHVS, CDR2 FQNEAQ. This CDR3 has 15 amino acids. Original handling: For nucleated cells, counts were estimated from reference gene primer amplification. Measured with immunoSEQ multiplex PCR; TCRdb has only the in-frame clones, and not every one. V and J calls and clone size come straight from that table; D and trimming were deduced from the DNA. Altogether roughly 200,000 clones are present, 75% to 85% being singletons, with the ten largest covering approximately 5.9%. The clonotype comes from a woman in her thirties or forties with COVID-19, enrolled during active disease. The chain links TRBV7-8 to TRBJ2-7; 7 nucleotides match TRBD2. The sample comprised peripheral blood. DNA for the CDR3: TGTGCCAGCAGCGATGACCCGGGACTACCCTACGAGCAGTACTTC. Translating it yields CASSDDPGLPYEQYF.